The source of this TCR beta chain is a study of cytomegalovirus exposure and HLA in healthy donors. Study at large: Samples from HLA-typed donors yielded some 85 million unique TCRs in an early data release.

For this clone: Other DNA sequences within the sample encode an identical CDR3.

Researchers ran the PCR with 60 Vbeta and 13 Jbeta primers. Sequencing used immunoSEQ multiplex PCR; TCRdb keeps in-frame clones, though not all of them. The sample carries approximately 70,000 clones, roughly four fifths recorded once. V trimming: 5 bases; J trimming: 1 base; junction bases outside the gene matches: 4. Germline CDR1 is SGHRS and CDR2 is YFSETQ. There are 14 residues in the CDR3. The sequencing sample was made of PBMCs. This TCR came from a man aged 45-60 years in good health and CMV-seronegative. The rearrangement uses TRBV5-1 and TRBJ1-1; 8 nucleotides agree with TRBD1. DNA of the CDR3: TGCGCCAGCAGTCCCGGGACAGGGAACACTGAAGCTTTCTTT. As protein: CASSPGTGNTEAFF.